The 19 T cell receptor beta chains below come from one sample, sequenced in a study of shared clonotypes between healthy human individuals. Using immunoSEQ multiplex PCR, the repertoire was profiled, and TCRdb retains in-frame clones only, with some absent. The table has around 2,000,000 clones, about 92% seen once. The naive CD8 population came from CD45RO-negative cells selected for CCR7, without terminally differentiated effector memory CD45RA+ cells. Sequenced input: naive CD8+ T cells from PBMCs. The receptors come from a man aged 18 to 35 in good health. Some clones in this sample may be carry-over from other donors' samples.

The V and J genes are TRBV4-1 and TRBJ1-1; 8 positions agree with TRBD1. The CDR3 consists of 11 residues. In germline, CDR1 is MGHRA, CDR2 YSYEKL. J was trimmed by 7 bases and V by 6 bases; bases with no gene match: 1. The CDR3: CASRTGVEAFF. The DNA of the CDR3 is TGCGCCAGCAGGACAGGGGTTGAAGCTTTCTTT.

This clone was seen more than once but under ten times. The rearrangement joins TRBV7-9 to TRBJ1-2; no clear D gene. There are 15 residues in the CDR3. V was clipped by 5 bases and J by 7 bases, with 20 bases between them. The germline V gene encodes CDR1 SEHNR and CDR2 FQNEAQ (reference sequence). In nucleotides, the CDR3 is TGTGCCAGCAGCGTAGGAGAACGTGAGACGGTTGGCTACACCTTC. Protein sequence: CASSVGERETVGYTF.

CDR3 nucleotide sequence: TGTGCCAGCAGTCCCTCGCCACCGCAAACAGGGGGCGGGCAGCCCCAGCATTTT. Protein: CASSPSPPQTGGGQPQHF. The chain links TRBV27 to TRBJ1-5, with 9 bases matching TRBD1. This CDR3 is built from 18 residues. Germline CDR1 is MNHEY and CDR2 is SMNVEV (reference sequence). V shed 5 bases and J 7 bases; nucleotides not matched to a gene: 18.

The chain uses TRBV10-2 and TRBJ2-7; D gene unclear. Trimming removed 4 bases from V and 5 bases from J, with 12 bases in between. CDR1 and CDR2 (germline): WSHSY, SAAADI. The CDR3 has 13 residues. CDR3 residues: CASSALVSDEQYF. The CDR3 DNA is TGCGCCAGCAGTGCGCTAGTTTCTGACGAGCAGTACTTC.

V is TRBV4-1 and J is TRBJ2-2, with 8 bases matching TRBD2. This CDR3 has 17 residues. Germline CDR1 MGHRA, CDR2 YSYEKL. V lost 4 bases and J lost 6; bases outside the gene matches: 13. The CDR3 bases are TGCGCCAGCAGCCCCCGGGGGGGCGGGAGGCCCCCCGGGGAGCTGTTTTTT. This translates into CASSPRGGGRPPGELFF.

This chain uses TRBV29-1 with TRBJ2-7; D ambiguous. CDR1 and CDR2 (germline): SQVTM, ANQGSEA. V gave up 2 bases and J gave up 1 base, with 6 bases separating them. The CDR3 sequence is 12 residues long. The CDR3 nucleotides are TGCAGCGTTGAAACAGCATCCTACGAGCAGTACTTC. Translation: CSVETASYEQYF.

This rearrangement joins TRBV9 to TRBJ2-1, with 9 bases aligning to TRBD2. In germline, CDR1 is SGDLS, CDR2 YYNGEE. With 1 base clipped from V and 5 bases from J, the junction kept 28 bases outside the gene matches. CDR3 length equals 23 residues. This CDR3 reads CASSVHQTGAAESSGRPHNEQFF. CDR3 coding DNA: TGTGCCAGCAGCGTACATCAAACTGGGGCAGCCGAGTCGAGCGGGAGGCCCCACAATGAGCAGTTCTTC.

This chain uses TRBV10-3 with TRBJ2-1; D not certain. Trimming took 1 base from V and 0 from J, leaving 13 bases between them. Germline assignment: CDR1 ENHRY and CDR2 SYGVKD. There are 17 residues in the CDR3. The CDR3 DNA sequence: TGTGCCATCAGTGAGTTGTTTGGGGTTAGCTCCTACAATGAGCAGTTCTTC. Encoded protein: CAISELFGVSSYNEQFF.

This clone was found a few times. The rearrangement links TRBV2 to TRBJ2-1; 8 bases fit TRBD2. V was pared by 6 bases and J by 4 bases, with 14 bases of the junction left unmatched. Germline values: CDR1 SNHLY, CDR2 FYNNEI. CDR3 length: 17 amino acids. The CDR3 DNA follows: TGTGCCAGCAGGGGTAGCGGGGAGTTTGGGGCTTACAATGAGCAGTTCTTC. It translates to CASRGSGEFGAYNEQFF.

The chain joins TRBV11-3 to TRBJ2-1; no clear D gene. In germline, CDR1 is SGHNT, CDR2 YENEEA. Trimming shortened V by 5 bases and J by 7 bases, and 12 bases separated the two germline ends. The CDR3 sequence is 13 residues long. Here the CDR3 reads CASSPRVGNEQFF. CDR3 in DNA: TGTGCCAGCAGCCCCCGAGTTGGGAATGAGCAGTTCTTC.

Only one count was recorded for this clone. The chain joins TRBV9 to TRBJ2-7; D may be TRBD2 (6 bases). The V gene's germline CDR1 is SGDLS and CDR2 YYNGEE. Between the trimmed V and J ends, which lost 0 bases and 2 bases, there was a span of 12 bases. This CDR3 is built from 15 residues. The chain's CDR3 is CASSVALGLAYEQYF. The CDR3, as DNA: TGTGCCAGCAGCGTAGCCCTGGGACTTGCCTACGAGCAGTACTTC.

The J gene is TRBJ2-3, the V gene TRBV5-6, with D perhaps matching TRBD2 (5 bases). The CDR3 runs 13 residues. Per the germline V gene, CDR1 is SGHDT and CDR2 is YYEEEE. V gave up 6 bases and J gave up 4 bases, with 12 bases separating them. The CDR3 region is CASTSLYPDTQYF. The CDR3 DNA is TGTGCCAGCACTAGCTTGTATCCAGATACGCAGTATTTT.

Written as DNA, the CDR3 is TGTGCCAGCAGCTCTGGGCGTTCCGCAGCCAAAAACATTCAGTACTTC. This encodes CASSSGRSAAKNIQYF. This chain uses TRBV7-9 with TRBJ2-4; D unresolved. There are 16 residues in the CDR3. Germline CDR1 and CDR2: SEHNR and FQNEAQ (reference sequence). With 4 bases removed from V and 0 bases from J, the gap between germline ends came to 13 bases.

The genes are TRBV9 and TRBJ2-2; no firm D call. The CDR3 covers 13 residues. Germline V gene lookup returns CDR1 SGDLS and CDR2 YYNGEE. V shed 3 bases and J shed 1 base, with 4 bases lying between them. The CDR3 sequence is CASSARNTGELFF. DNA of the CDR3: TGTGCCAGCAGCGCGAGGAACACCGGGGAGCTGTTTTTT.

This clone was found a few times. The sample contains more than one DNA sequence encoding this CDR3. CDR3 nucleotide sequence: TGCGCCAGCAGCCACGGACAGGGCTACGAGCAGTACTTC. Translated, it gives CASSHGQGYEQYF. The J gene is TRBJ2-7, the V gene TRBV4-3; 8 nucleotides align to TRBD1. V lost 3 bases and J lost 3; bases outside the gene matches: 1. The length of the CDR3 is 13 residues. Germline V lookup: CDR1 LGHNA, CDR2 YSLEER.

V and J are TRBV28 and TRBJ2-7, with D unclear. Trimming shortened V by 5 bases and J by 6 bases, and 14 bases separated the two germline ends. CDR3 length equals 13 residues. Per the germline V gene, CDR1 is MDHEN and CDR2 is SYDVKM. DNA for the CDR3: TGTGCCAGCAGTCTGGTTTCACACCTCGAGCAGTACTTC. As protein: CASSLVSHLEQYF.

The V call is TRBV19, the J call TRBJ2-1, with D tentatively TRBD1 (5 bases). The length of the CDR3 is 15 residues. The V gene lost 6 bases and the J gene lost 6 bases, with 18 bases spanning the gap. Germline CDR1 reads LNHDA; CDR2 reads SQIVND (reference sequence). CDR3 nucleotides: TGTGCCAGTAGCATGACACAGGAATGGAGCAATGAGCAGTTCTTC. Its protein is CASSMTQEWSNEQFF.

The rearrangement links TRBV27 to TRBJ1-2, with D maybe TRBD1 (6 bases). CDR3 length equals 15 residues. Per the germline V gene, CDR1 is MNHEY and CDR2 is SMNVEV (reference sequence). V was shortened by 5 bases and J by 4 bases, with 17 bases between the two germline ends. The CDR3 is CASSPRGGLVYGYTF. DNA for the CDR3: TGTGCCAGCAGTCCCCGTGGGGGCCTCGTCTATGGCTACACCTTC.

This clone was seen a single time. The V gene is TRBV5-1, the J gene TRBJ2-1; tentatively, D is TRBD2 (6 bases). V lost 0 bases, J lost 3 bases, and 7 bases lay in between. Germline V gives CDR1 SGHRS, CDR2 YFSETQ. This CDR3 has 14 amino acids. CDR3 sequence: CASSLVAVYNEQFF. The CDR3 region has the DNA TGCGCCAGCAGCTTGGTAGCGGTCTACAATGAGCAGTTCTTC.